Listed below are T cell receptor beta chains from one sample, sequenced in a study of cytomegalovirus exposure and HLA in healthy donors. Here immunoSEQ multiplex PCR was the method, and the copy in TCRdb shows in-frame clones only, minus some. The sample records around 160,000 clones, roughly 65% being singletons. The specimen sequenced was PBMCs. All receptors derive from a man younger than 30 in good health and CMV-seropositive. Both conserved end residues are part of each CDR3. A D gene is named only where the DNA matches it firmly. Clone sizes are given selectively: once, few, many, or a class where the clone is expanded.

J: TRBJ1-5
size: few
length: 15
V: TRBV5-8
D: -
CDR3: CASSFGFTSNQPQHF
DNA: TGTGCCAGCAGCTTCGGGTTTACCAGCAATCAGCCCCAGCATTTT

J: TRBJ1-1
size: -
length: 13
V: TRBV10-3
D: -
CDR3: CAIRAGPEAEAFF
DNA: TGTGCCATCAGGGCGGGGCCCGAGGCCGAAGCTTTCTTT

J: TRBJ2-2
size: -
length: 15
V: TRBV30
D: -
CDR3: CAWNGGRRFTGELFF
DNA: TGTGCCTGGAACGGCGGCCGCCGATTCACCGGGGAGCTGTTTTTT

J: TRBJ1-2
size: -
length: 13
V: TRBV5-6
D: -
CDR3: CASSLASPGGYTF
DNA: TGTGCCAGCAGCTTGGCATCCCCAGGGGGCTACACCTTC

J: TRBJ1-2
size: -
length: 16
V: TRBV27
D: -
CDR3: CASSLGWAAGGYGYTF
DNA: TGTGCCAGCAGTTTGGGTTGGGCAGCTGGTGGGTATGGCTACACCTTC

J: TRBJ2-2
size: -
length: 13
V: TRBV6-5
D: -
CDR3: CASSYGLTGELFF
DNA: TGTGCCAGCAGTTACGGACTGACCGGGGAGCTGTTTTTT

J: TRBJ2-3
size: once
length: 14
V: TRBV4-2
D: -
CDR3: CASSQDLPPDTQYF
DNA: TGTGCCAGCAGCCAAGATCTTCCCCCAGATACGCAGTATTTT

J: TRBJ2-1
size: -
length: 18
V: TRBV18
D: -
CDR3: CASSPPVIGDRVYNEQFF
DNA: TGTGCCAGCTCACCACCAGTGATCGGAGACAGAGTCTACAATGAGCAGTTCTTC

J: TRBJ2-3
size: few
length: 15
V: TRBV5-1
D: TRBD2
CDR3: CASSLALAVTDTQYF
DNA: TGCGCCAGCAGCTTAGCACTAGCGGTCACAGATACGCAGTATTTT

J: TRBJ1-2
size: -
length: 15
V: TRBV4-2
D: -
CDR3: CASSQPPGVGYGYTF
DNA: TGTGCCAGCAGCCAACCCCCCGGGGTAGGCTATGGCTACACCTTC

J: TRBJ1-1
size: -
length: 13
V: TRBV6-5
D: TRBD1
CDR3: CATQGAGNTEAFF
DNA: TGTGCCACCCAGGGGGCCGGGAACACTGAAGCTTTCTTT

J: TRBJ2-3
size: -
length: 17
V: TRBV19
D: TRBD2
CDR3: CASSLGLAGGRTDTQYF
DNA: TGTGCCAGTAGTCTGGGACTAGCGGGAGGGAGGACAGATACGCAGTATTTT

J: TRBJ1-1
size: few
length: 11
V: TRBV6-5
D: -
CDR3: CASSTGTEAFF
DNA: TGTGCCAGCAGTACAGGAACTGAAGCTTTCTTT

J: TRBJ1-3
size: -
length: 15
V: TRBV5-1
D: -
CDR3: CASSFGPGAGNTIYF
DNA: -

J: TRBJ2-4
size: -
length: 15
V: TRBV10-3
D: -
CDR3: CAISVGGSAKNIQYF
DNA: TGTGCCATCAGTGTAGGAGGGTCGGCCAAAAACATTCAGTACTTC

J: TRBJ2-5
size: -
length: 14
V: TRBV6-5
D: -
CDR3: CASSYGQGQETQYF
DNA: TGTGCCAGCAGTTACGGTCAGGGCCAAGAGACCCAGTACTTC

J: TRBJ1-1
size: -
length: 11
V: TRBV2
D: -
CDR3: CASSEERLLFF
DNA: TGTGCCAGCAGTGAGGAAAGACTGCTGTTCTTT

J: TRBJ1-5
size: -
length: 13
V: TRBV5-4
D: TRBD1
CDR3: CASSRDRVQPQHF
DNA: TGTGCCAGCAGCAGAGACAGGGTCCAGCCCCAGCATTTT

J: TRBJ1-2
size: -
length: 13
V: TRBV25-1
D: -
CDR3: CASSGTGNYGYTF
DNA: TGTGCCAGCAGTGGCACGGGGAACTATGGCTACACCTTC

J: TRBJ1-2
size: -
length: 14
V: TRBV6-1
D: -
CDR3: CASTEGLQTYGYTF
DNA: TGTGCCAGCACTGAGGGGCTTCAGACCTATGGCTACACCTTC

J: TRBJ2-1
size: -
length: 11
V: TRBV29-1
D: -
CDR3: CSASIADEQFF
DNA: TGCAGCGCATCGATAGCCGATGAGCAGTTCTTC

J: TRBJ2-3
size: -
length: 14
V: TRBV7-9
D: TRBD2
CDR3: CASSPTSGTDTQYF
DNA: TGTGCCAGCAGCCCAACTAGCGGCACAGATACGCAGTATTTT

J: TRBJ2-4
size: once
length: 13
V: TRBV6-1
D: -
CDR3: CASTLSRGNIQYF
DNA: TGTGCCAGCACATTATCCCGAGGAAACATTCAGTACTTC

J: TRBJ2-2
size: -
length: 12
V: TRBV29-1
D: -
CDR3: CSASGGTGELFF
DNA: TGCAGCGCTTCTGGGGGGACCGGGGAGCTGTTTTTT

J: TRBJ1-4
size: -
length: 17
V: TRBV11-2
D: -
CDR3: CASSLNTGTPTNEKLFF
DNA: TGTGCCAGCAGCTTAAATACCGGGACACCAACTAATGAAAAACTGTTTTTT

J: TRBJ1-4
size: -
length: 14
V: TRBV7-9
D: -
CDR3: CASPSEGGEEKLFF
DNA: TGTGCCAGCCCTTCCGAGGGTGGTGAGGAAAAACTGTTTTTT

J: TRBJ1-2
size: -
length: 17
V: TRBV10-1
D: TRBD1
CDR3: CASSEWSRGRWNYGYTF
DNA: TGCGCCAGCAGTGAGTGGAGTAGGGGGCGTTGGAACTATGGCTACACCTTC

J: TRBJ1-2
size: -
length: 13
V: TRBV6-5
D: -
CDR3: CASRVDRNYGYTF
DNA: TGTGCCAGCAGGGTCGACAGAAACTATGGCTACACCTTC

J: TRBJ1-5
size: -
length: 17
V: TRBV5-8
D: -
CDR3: CASSFDPERYSNQPQHF
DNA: TGTGCCAGCAGCTTTGATCCCGAGAGGTATAGCAATCAGCCCCAGCATTTT

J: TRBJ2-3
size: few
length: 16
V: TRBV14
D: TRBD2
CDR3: CASSLTVTSARDTQYF
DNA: TGTGCCAGCAGCCTGACAGTAACTAGCGCCAGAGATACGCAGTATTTT

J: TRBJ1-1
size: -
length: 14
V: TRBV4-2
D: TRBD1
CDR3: CASSPLTGGTEAFF
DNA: TGTGCCAGCAGCCCGTTGACAGGGGGCACTGAAGCTTTCTTT

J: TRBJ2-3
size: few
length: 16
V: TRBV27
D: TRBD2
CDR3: CASSLSGLAGGNTQYF
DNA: TGTGCCAGCAGTTTATCGGGACTAGCGGGAGGCAATACGCAGTATTTT

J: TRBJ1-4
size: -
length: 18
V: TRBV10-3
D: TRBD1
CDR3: CAISESPGQGKRDEKLFF
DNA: TGTGCCATCAGTGAGTCCCCGGGACAGGGTAAAAGAGATGAAAAACTGTTTTTT

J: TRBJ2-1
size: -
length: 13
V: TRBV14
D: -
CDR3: CASALQGYNEQFF
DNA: TGTGCCAGCGCCCTTCAGGGGTACAATGAGCAGTTCTTC

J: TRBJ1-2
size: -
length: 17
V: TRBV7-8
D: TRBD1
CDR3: CASSLPEFGQGDYGYTF
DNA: TGTGCCAGCAGCCTACCAGAATTCGGACAGGGGGACTATGGCTACACCTTC

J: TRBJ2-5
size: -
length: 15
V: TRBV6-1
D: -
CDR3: CATEEEGVSKETQYF
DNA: TGTGCCACCGAAGAAGAGGGGGTCAGTAAAGAGACCCAGTACTTC

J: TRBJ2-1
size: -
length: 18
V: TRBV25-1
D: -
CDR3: CASSLLPLGSRDYNEQFF
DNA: TGTGCCAGCAGTCTACTCCCCTTGGGTAGTCGGGACTACAATGAGCAGTTCTTC

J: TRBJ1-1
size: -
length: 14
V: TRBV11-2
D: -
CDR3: CASSLARENTEAFF
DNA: TGTGCCAGCAGCTTAGCCAGGGAGAACACTGAAGCTTTCTTT

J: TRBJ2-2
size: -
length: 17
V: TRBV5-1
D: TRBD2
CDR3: CASSLVTSGANTGELFF
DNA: TGCGCCAGCAGCTTGGTAACTAGCGGAGCTAACACCGGGGAGCTGTTTTTT

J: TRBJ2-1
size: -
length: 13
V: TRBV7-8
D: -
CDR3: CASSVGQVNEQFF
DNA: TGTGCCAGCAGCGTTGGGCAGGTGAATGAGCAGTTCTTC

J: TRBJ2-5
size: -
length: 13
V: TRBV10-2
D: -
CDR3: CASTQGRQETQYF
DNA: TGCGCCAGCACACAGGGCCGGCAAGAGACCCAGTACTTC

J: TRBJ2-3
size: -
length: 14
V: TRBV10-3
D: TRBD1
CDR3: CAIRGQGATDTQYF
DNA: TGTGCCATCAGGGGACAGGGGGCCACAGATACGCAGTATTTT

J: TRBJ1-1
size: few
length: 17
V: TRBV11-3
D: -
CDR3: CASSLRGWREVNTEAFF
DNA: TGTGCCAGCAGCTTACGAGGGTGGAGGGAAGTGAACACTGAAGCTTTCTTT

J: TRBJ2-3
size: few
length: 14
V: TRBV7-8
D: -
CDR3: CASRRPGGTDTQYF
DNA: TGTGCCAGCAGACGCCCGGGGGGCACAGATACGCAGTATTTT

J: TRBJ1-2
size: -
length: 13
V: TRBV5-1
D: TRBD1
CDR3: CASSQGENYGYTF
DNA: TGCGCCAGCAGCCAGGGGGAAAACTATGGCTACACCTTC

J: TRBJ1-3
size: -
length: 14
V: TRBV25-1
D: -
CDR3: CASSDPGHGNTIYF
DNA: TGTGCCAGCAGTGATCCAGGGCATGGAAACACCATATATTTT

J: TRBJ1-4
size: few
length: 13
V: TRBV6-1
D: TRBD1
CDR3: CASRTAGGEKLFF
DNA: TGTGCCAGCAGGACGGCAGGGGGTGAAAAACTGTTTTTT

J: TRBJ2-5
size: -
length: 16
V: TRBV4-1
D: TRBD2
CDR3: CASTASGGHGKETQYF
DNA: TGCGCCAGCACGGCTAGCGGGGGCCACGGGAAAGAGACCCAGTACTTC

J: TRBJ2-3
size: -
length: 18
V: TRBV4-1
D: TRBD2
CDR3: CASSQDISLAGGMDTQYF
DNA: TGCGCCAGCAGCCAAGATATAAGCCTAGCGGGAGGGATGGATACGCAGTATTTT

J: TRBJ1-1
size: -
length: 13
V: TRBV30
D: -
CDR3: CAWSVGGNTEAFF
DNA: TGTGCCTGGAGTGTAGGGGGGAACACTGAAGCTTTCTTT

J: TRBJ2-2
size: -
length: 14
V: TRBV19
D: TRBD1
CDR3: CASSRTGGTGELFF
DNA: TGTGCCTCCTCCAGGACAGGGGGCACCGGGGAGCTGTTTTTT

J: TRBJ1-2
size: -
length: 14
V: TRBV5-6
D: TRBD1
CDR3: CASRLGQGVQGYTF
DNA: TGTGCCAGCAGGTTGGGACAGGGCGTTCAAGGCTACACCTTC

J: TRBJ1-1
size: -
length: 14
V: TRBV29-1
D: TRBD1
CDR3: CSVEAPDRGTEAFF
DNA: TGCAGCGTTGAAGCCCCGGACAGGGGGACTGAAGCTTTCTTT

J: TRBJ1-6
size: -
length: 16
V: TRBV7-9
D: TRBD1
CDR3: CASSLTTLGTGLTLHF
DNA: TGTGCCAGCAGCTTAACTACCCTCGGGACAGGCCTCACCCTCCACTTT